This T cell receptor (beta chain) was retrieved from a study of CD8 T cells in Susac syndrome. The sequenced target, TCR beta, came from blood CD8+ and CD4+ T cells. Negative isolation yielded the CD8+ and CD4+ T cells, while FACS enriched the TEMRA cells. Random hexamers were used to reverse transcribe the RNA input (roughly 0.5 to 1 ug). The CDR3 of TCR beta was amplified by immunoSEQ multiplex PCR across 54 Vbeta and 13 Jbeta. TCRdb recomputed calls from the immunoSEQ multiplex PCR reads with MiXCR, one row per CDR3 protein. The data hold around 300,000 distinct CDR3 sequences, with about 90% observed a single time. V was cut by 3 bases and J by 2 bases, with 9 bases left in between. Germline V gene lookup returns CDR1 MNHEY and CDR2 SMNVEV (reference sequence). There are 14 residues in the CDR3.

Sequencing used CD4+ T cells from PBMCs. This TCR derives from a human donor with multiple sclerosis. The V and J genes are TRBV27 and TRBJ2-3; tentative D call: TRBD2 (5 bases). CDR3 loop: CASSFPGTTDTQYF. The CDR3 bases are TGTGCCAGCAGTTTTCCGGGAACCACAGATACGCAGTATTTT.